The clone carrying this T cell receptor (beta chain) was recorded a few times. This specimen comes from a study of beta chain features in type 1 diabetes. Every isolated RNA sample was fully reverse transcribed, so sequencing captured expressed TCRB transcripts. Clones were read by immunoSEQ multiplex PCR, and TCRdb kept only the in-frame ones, dropping some. The sample lists 900,000 or so clones, 17% occurring once. This CDR3 has 14 residues. Germline assignment: CDR1 SEHNR and CDR2 FQNEAQ (reference sequence). The J segment lost 5 bases and the V segment lost 5 bases, leaving 6 bases of the junction unmatched.

The chain is built from TRBV7-9 and TRBJ2-5; 9 bases are shared with TRBD1. The clonotype originates from a woman aged 18-29 years in good health. Sequenced material: naive CD4+ T cells from blood. CDR3 coding DNA: TGTGCCAGCAGCCCGGGACAGGGAAGGGAGACCCAGTACTTC. It encodes CASSPGQGRETQYF. The whole variable domain, remainder taken from reference TRBV7-9 and TRBJ2-5, is DTGVSQNPRHKITKRGQNVTFRCDPISEHNRLYWYRQTLGQGPEFLTYFQNEAQLEKSRLLSDRFSAERPKGSFSTLEIQRTEQGDSAMYLCASSPGQGRETQYFGPGTRLLVL.